This TCR beta chain was found in a study of human T cells and chemical hapten exposure. Across the whole study: The sensitizer, 2% DPC, was used on approximately 2 cm by approximately 2 cm of upper inner arm skin. Per-sample TCR yield variation was attributed mainly to small pooled library volume differences. Alopecia areata, totalis or universalis affected patients, mainly female.

There are 15 residues in the CDR3. Germline-derived CDR1 and CDR2 are DFQATT and SNEGSKA (reference sequence). Trimming took 0 bases from V and 4 from J, leaving 13 bases between them. TCRdb reprocessed the RACE reads via MiXCR and lists one record per CDR3 protein. The data show some 50,000 distinct CDR3 sequences, approximately 8.6% seen once. Sample time point: patch test 1, 2 weeks after DPC sensitization. Treatment given: therapeutic diphenylcyclopropenone sensitization with weekly scalp DPC. Sequenced here: whole blood, sampled in connection with sensitization to the hapten diphenylcyclopropenone (DPC). This sequence was found in a woman aged 40 to 50 with alopecia areata. Some clones in this sample may be carry-over from other donors' samples. This chain connects TRBV20-1 to TRBJ2-1; D remains unclear. The CDR3 bases are TGCAGTGCTAGAGATCGACTCCAAGTATACAATGAGCAGTTCTTC. This codes for CSARDRLQVYNEQFF.